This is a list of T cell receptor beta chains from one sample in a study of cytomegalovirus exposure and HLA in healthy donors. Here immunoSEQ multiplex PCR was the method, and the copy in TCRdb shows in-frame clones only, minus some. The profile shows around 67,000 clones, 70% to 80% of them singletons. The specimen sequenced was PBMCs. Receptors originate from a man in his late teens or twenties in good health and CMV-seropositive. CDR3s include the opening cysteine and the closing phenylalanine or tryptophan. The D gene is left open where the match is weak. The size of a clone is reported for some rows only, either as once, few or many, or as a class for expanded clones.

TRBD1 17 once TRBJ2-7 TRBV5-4 TGTGCCAGCAGCTTTGGGCCCGTAGGGGGACAGGCCTACGAGCAGTACTTC CASSFGPVGGQAYEQYF
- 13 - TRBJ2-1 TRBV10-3 TGTGCCGCCCTCGGGAGTAACTACAATGAGCAGTTCTTC CAALGSNYNEQFF
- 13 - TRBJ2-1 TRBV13 TGTGCCAGCAGCTTAGGGGTCAGTGGTGAGCAGTTCTTC CASSLGVSGEQFF
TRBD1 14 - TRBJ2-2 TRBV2 TGTGCCAGCAGTGAACAGGGGGCTGGCGGGGAGCTGTTTTTT CASSEQGAGGELFF
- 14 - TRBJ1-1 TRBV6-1 TGTGCCAGCAGTGTAACAGGGTTGAACACTGAAGCTTTCTTT CASSVTGLNTEAFF
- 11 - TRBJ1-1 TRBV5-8 TGTGCCAGCAGCCTTAACACTGAAGCTTTCTTT CASSLNTEAFF
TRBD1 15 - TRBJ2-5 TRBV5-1 TGCGCCAGCAGCCCCGAGGGGACAGGTGGGCAGACCCAGTACTTC CASSPEGTGGQTQYF
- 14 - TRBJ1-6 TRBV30 TGTGCAGTCGGGGGGTTCTCCTATAATTCACCCCTCCACTTT CAVGGFSYNSPLHF
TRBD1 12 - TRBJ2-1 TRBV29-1 TGCAGCGCGGACAGGGTGGGCAATGAGCAGTTCTTC CSADRVGNEQFF
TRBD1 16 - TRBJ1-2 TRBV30 TGTGCCTGGAGTGGACGCTTTGGACAGGGAAACTATGGCTACACCTTC CAWSGRFGQGNYGYTF
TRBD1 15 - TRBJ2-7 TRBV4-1 TGCGCCAGCAGCCAAGTACCGGGACAGAATTACGAGCAGTACTTC CASSQVPGQNYEQYF
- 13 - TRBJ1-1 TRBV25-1 TGTGCCAGCAGTGAATATAAGACAGATGAAGCTTTCTTT CASSEYKTDEAFF
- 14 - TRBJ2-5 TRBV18 TGTGCCAGCTCACCCCTTGAGGGACAAGAGACCCAGTACTTC CASSPLEGQETQYF